Below, one T cell receptor beta chain is given with its context. Libraries were prepared by immunoSEQ multiplex PCR; TCRdb keeps only in-frame clonotypes and omits some of them. The sample carries around 110,000 clones, 93% recorded once. The data stem from a study of control samples from healthy donors and cancer patients. This CDR3 spans 12 amino acids. The germline CDR1 and CDR2 sequences are ENHRY and SYGVKD. V lost 4 bases, J lost 4 bases, and 7 bases lay in between. Source material: blood. This sequence originates from a man under 40 in good health. This rearrangement joins TRBV10-3 to TRBJ2-5, with D possibly being TRBD1 (6 bases). CDR3 nucleotide sequence: TGTGCCATCAGTGTGGGGGCAGAGACCCAGTACTTC. Its protein is CAISVGAETQYF.